The clone carrying this T cell receptor (beta chain) was counted between two and nine times. What it recognizes is unknown. Regarding donors, all were healthy bone marrow donors. The germline gives CDR1 SGHTS, CDR2 YDEGEE. Between the trimmed V and J ends, which lost 5 bases and 3 bases, there was a span of 12 bases. The CDR3 totals 13 residues. The data are from a study of cytomegalovirus exposure and HLA in healthy donors. Turning to the study itself: The study's early data release held tens of millions of unique TCRs from HLA-typed donors. Study-wide results and limits: The study designated roughly 160 TCR beta chains cytomegalovirus-associated. It was assumed in the presence/absence analyses that sequencing depth was roughly uniform across donors.

Use of 60 Vbeta and 13 Jbeta primers characterized the PCR. TCRdb keeps only in-frame clones here, not all; method: immunoSEQ multiplex PCR. The table has around 190,000 clones, approximately 80% seen once. Sequencing input: PBMCs. The receptor's source is a woman aged 30 to 39 in good health and CMV-seronegative. The chain recombines TRBV5-8 with TRBJ2-7; TRBD2 is a possible D gene (6 bases). CDR3 residues: CASRFGGNYEQYF. The CDR3 DNA reads TGTGCCAGCAGATTTGGAGGGAACTACGAGCAGTACTTC.